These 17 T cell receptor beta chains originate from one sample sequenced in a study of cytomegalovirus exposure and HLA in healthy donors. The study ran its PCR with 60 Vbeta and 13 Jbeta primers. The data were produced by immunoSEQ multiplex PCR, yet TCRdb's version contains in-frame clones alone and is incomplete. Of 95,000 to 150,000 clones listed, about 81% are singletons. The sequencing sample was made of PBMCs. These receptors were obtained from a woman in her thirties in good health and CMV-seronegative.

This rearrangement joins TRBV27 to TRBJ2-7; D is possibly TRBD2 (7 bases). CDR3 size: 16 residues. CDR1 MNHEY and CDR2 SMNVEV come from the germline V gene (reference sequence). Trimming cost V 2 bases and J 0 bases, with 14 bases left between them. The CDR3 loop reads CASSLAGARSSYEQYF. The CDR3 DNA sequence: TGTGCCAGCAGTTTAGCGGGGGCAAGGAGCTCCTACGAGCAGTACTTC.

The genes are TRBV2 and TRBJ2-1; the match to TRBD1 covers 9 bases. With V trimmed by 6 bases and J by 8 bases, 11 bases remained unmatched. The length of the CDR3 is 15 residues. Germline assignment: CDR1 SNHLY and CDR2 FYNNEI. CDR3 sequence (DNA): TGTGCCAGCAGGCCGGGACAGGGTAGTTGGGATGAGCAGTTCTTC. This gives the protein CASRPGQGSWDEQFF.

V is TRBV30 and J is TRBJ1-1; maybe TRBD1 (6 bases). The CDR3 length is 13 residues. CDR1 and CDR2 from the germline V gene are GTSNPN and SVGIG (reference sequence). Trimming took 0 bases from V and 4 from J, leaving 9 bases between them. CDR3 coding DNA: TGTGCCTGGAGTGTGGGGGCCGGCACTGAAGCTTTCTTT. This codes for CAWSVGAGTEAFF.

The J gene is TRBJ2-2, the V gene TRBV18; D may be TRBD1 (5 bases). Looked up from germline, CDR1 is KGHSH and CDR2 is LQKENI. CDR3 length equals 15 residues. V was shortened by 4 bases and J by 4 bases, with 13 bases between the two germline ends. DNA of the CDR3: TGTGCCAGCTCACGCACACAGGTTGGCACCGGGGAGCTGTTTTTT. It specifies CASSRTQVGTGELFF.

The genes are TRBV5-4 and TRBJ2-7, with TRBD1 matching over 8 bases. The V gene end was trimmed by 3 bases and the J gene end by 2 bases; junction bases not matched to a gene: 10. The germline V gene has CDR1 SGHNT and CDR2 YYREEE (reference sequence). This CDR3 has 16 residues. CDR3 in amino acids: CASSSGGGTGAYEQYF. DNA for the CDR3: TGTGCCAGCAGCTCCGGAGGGGGGACAGGCGCCTACGAGCAGTACTTC.

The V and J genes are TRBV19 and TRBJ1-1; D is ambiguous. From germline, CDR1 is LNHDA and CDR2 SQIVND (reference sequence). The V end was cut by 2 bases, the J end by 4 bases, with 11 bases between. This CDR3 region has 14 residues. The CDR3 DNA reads TGTGCCAGTAGTATATCCTCAGGAGGCACTGAAGCTTTCTTT. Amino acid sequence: CASSISSGGTEAFF.

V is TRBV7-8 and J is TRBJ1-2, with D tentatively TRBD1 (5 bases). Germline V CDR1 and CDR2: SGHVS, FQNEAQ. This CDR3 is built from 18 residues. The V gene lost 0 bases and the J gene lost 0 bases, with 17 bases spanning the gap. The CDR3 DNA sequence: TGTGCCAGCAGCTTAGCGACGGCAGGGTCATTGCCTAACTATGGCTACACCTTC. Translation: CASSLATAGSLPNYGYTF. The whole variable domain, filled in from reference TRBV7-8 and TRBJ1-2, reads GAGVSQSPRYKVAKRGQDVALRCDPISGHVSLFWYQQALGQGPEFLTYFQNEAQLDKSGLPSDRFFAERPEGSVSTLKIQRTQQEDSAVYLCASSLATAGSLPNYGYTFGSGTRLTVV.

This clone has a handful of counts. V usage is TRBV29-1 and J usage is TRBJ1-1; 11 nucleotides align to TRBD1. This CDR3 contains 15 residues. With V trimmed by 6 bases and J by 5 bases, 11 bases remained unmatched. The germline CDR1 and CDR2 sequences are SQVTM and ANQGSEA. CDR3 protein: CSVAGTGGPGTEAFF. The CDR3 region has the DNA TGCAGCGTAGCCGGGACAGGGGGTCCTGGGACTGAAGCTTTCTTT.

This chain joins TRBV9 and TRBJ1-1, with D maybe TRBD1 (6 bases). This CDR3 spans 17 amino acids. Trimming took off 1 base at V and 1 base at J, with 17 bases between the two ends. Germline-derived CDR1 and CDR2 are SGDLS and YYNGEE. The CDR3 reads CASSVSAGVGTNTEAFF. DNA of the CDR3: TGTGCCAGCAGCGTATCGGCAGGGGTAGGGACGAACACTGAAGCTTTCTTT.

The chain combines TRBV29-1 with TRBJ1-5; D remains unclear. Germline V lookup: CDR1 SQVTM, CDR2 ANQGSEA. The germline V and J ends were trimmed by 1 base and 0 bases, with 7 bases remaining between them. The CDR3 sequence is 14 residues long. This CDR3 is CSVEVAGSNQPQHF. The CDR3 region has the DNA TGCAGCGTTGAAGTGGCGGGTAGCAATCAGCCCCAGCATTTT.

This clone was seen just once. The CDR3 here is CASSRWEGDQPQHF. CDR3 sequence (DNA): TGTGCCAGCAGTCGCTGGGAGGGGGATCAGCCCCAGCATTTT. The chain couples TRBV9 to TRBJ1-5; D perhaps matches TRBD1 (6 bases). From germline, CDR1 is SGDLS and CDR2 YYNGEE. Trimming took 5 bases from V and 5 from J, leaving 14 bases between them. The CDR3 consists of 14 residues. The variable domain in full, completed from reference TRBV9 and TRBJ1-5, reads DSGVTQTPKHLITATGQRVTLRCSPRSGDLSVYWYQQSLDQGLQFLIQYYNGEERAKGNILERFSAQQFPDLHSELNLSSLELGDSALYFCASSRWEGDQPQHFGDGTRLSIL.

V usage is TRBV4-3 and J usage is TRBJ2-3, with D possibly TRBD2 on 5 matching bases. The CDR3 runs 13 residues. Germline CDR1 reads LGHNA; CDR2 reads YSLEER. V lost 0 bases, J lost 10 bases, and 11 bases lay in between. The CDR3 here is CASSQDLLEAQYF. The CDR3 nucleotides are TGCGCCAGCAGCCAAGATCTTTTGGAGGCGCAGTATTTT.

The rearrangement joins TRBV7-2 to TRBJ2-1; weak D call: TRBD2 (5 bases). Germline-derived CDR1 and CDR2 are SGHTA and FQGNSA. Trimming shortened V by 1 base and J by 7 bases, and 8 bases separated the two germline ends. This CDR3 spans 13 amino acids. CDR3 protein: CASSLGWRNEQFF. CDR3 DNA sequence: TGTGCCAGCAGCTTAGGGTGGAGGAATGAGCAGTTCTTC. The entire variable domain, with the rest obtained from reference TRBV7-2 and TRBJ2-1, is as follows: GAGVSQSPSNKVTEKGKDVELRCDPISGHTALYWYRQSLGQGLEFLIYFQGNSAPDKSGLPSDRFSAERTGGSVSTLTIQRTQQEDSAVYLCASSLGWRNEQFFGPGTRLTVL.

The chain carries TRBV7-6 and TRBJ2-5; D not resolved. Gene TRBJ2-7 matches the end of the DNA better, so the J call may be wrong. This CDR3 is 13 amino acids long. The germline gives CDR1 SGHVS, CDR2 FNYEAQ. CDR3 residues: CASSLSMFHEQYF. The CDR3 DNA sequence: TGTGCCAGCAGCTTAAGCATGTTCCACGAGCAGTACTTC.

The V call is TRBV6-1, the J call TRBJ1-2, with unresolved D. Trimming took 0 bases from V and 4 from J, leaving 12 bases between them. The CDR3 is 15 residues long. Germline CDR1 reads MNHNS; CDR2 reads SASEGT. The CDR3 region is CASSEALQGLYGYTF. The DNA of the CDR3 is TGTGCCAGCAGTGAAGCGCTTCAAGGACTCTATGGCTACACCTTC.

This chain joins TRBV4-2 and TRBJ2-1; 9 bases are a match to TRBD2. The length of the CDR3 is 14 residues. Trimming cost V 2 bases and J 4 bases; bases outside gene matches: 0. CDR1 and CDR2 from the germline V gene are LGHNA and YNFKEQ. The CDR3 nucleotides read TGTGCCAGCAGCCAAAGCGGGGGGTACAATGAGCAGTTCTTC. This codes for CASSQSGGYNEQFF.

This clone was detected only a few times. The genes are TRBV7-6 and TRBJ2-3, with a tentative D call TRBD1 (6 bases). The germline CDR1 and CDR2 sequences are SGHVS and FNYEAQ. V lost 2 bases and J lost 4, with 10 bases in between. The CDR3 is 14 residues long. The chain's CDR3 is CASSLIQGSDTQYF. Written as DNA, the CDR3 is TGTGCCAGCAGCTTAATCCAGGGGTCAGATACGCAGTATTTT.